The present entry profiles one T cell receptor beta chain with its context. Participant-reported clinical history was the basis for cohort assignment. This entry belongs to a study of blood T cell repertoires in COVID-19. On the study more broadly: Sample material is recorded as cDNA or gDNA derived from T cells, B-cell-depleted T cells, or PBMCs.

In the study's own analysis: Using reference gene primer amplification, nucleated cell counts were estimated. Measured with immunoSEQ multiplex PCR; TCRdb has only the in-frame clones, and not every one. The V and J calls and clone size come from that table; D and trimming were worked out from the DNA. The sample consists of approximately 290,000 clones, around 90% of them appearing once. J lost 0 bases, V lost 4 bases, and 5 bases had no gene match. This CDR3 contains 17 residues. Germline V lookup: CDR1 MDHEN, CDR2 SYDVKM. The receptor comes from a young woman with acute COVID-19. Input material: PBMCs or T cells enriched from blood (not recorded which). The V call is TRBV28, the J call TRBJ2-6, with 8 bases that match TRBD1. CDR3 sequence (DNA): TGTGCCAGCAGTTCCGGGACAGGCGACTCTGGGGCCAACGTCCTGACTTTC. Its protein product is CASSSGTGDSGANVLTF.